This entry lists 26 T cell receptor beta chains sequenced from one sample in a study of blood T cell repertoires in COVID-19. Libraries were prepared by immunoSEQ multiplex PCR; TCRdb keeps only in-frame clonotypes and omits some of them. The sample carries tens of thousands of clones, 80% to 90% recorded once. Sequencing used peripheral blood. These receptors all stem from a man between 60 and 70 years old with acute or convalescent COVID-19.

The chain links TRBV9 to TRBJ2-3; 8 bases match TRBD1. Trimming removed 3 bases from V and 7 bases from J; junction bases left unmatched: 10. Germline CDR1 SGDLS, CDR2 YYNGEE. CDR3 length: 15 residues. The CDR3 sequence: CASSDRQGLLHTQYF. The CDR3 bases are TGTGCCAGCAGCGACAGACAGGGGCTACTCCATACGCAGTATTTT.

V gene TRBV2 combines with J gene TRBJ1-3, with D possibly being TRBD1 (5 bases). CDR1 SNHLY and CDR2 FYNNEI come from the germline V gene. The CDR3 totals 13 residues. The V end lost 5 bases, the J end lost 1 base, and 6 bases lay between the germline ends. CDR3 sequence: CASSRQSGNTIYF. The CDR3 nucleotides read TGTGCCAGCAGTAGACAGTCTGGAAACACCATATATTTT. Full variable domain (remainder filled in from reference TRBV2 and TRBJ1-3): EPEVTQTPSHQVTQMGQEVILRCVPISNHLYFYWYRQILGQKVEFLVSFYNNEISEKSEIFDDQFSVERPDGSNFTLKIRSTKLEDSAMYFCASSRQSGNTIYFGEGSWLTVV.

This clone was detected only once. The CDR3 loop is CASSVEEGSEAFF. CDR3 in DNA: TGTGCCAGCAGCGTAGAAGAGGGCTCTGAAGCTTTCTTT. The V and J genes are TRBV9 and TRBJ1-1; no firm D call. The CDR3 contains 13 residues. Per germline, CDR1 SGDLS and CDR2 YYNGEE. The V and J ends lost 0 bases and 6 bases respectively, with 9 bases between them.

The CDR3 DNA follows: TGTGCCAGCAGCTTAGGACTTCAGGGGACTGAAGCTTTCTTT. The encoded protein is CASSLGLQGTEAFF. This chain connects TRBV7-8 to TRBJ1-1; a possible D gene is TRBD1 (6 bases). Trimming stripped 1 base from V and 5 bases from J, with 11 bases between. The CDR3 extends over 14 amino acids. CDR1 is SGHVS, CDR2 FQNEAQ, per germline.

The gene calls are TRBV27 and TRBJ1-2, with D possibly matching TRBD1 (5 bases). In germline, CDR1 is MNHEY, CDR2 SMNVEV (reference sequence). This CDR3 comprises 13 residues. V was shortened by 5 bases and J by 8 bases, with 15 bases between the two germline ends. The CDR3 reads CASSKREGQGYTF. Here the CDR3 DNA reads TGTGCCAGCAGTAAGCGGGAGGGGCAAGGCTACACCTTC.

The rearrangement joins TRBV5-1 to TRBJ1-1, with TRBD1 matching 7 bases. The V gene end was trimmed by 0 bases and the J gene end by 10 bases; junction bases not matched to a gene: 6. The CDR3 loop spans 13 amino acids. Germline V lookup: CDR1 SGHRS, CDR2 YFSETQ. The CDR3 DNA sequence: TGCGCCAGCAGCTTGGGACAGGGAAGTCTAGCTTTCTTT. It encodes CASSLGQGSLAFF.

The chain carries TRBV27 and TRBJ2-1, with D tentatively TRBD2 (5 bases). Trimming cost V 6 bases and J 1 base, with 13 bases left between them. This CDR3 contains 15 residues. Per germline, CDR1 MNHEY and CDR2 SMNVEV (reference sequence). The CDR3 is CASSPRRQSYNEQFF. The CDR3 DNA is TGTGCCAGCAGCCCCCGGAGGCAGTCCTACAATGAGCAGTTCTTC.

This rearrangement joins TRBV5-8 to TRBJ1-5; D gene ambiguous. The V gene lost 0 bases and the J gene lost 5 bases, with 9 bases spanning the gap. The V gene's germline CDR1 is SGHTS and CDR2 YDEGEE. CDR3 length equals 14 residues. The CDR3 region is CASSLGLRDQPQHF. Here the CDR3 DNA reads TGTGCCAGCAGCTTGGGGCTACGGGATCAGCCCCAGCATTTT. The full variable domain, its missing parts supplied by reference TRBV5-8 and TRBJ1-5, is EAGVTQSPTHLIKTRGQQATLRCSPISGHTSVYWYQQALGLGLQFLLWYDEGEERNRGNFPPRFSGRQFPNYSSELNVNALELEDSALYLCASSLGLRDQPQHFGDGTRLSIL.

CDR3 coding DNA: TGCGCCAGCAGATTCGGACAGGCAGCAACTAATGAAAAACTGTTTTTT. Residues: CASRFGQAATNEKLFF. The chain is built from TRBV5-1 and TRBJ1-4; 7 positions agree with TRBD1. Per the germline V gene, CDR1 is SGHRS and CDR2 is YFSETQ. The CDR3 is 16 amino acids. The V gene end was trimmed by 5 bases and the J gene end by 0 bases; junction bases not matched to a gene: 7.

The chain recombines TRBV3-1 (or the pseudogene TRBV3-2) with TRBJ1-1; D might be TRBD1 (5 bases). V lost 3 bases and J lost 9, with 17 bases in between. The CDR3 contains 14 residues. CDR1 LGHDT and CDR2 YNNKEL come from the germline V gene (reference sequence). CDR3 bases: TGTGCCAGCAGCCAGCAGTCAGGGAATTCTCAAGCTTTCTTT. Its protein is CASSQQSGNSQAFF.

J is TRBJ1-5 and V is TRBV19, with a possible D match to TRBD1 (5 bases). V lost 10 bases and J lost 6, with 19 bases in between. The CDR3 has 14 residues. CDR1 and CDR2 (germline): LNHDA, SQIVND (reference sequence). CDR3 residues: CATQTGGGSQPQHF. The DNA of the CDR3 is TGTGCCACCCAAACGGGGGGAGGGTCTCAGCCCCAGCATTTT.

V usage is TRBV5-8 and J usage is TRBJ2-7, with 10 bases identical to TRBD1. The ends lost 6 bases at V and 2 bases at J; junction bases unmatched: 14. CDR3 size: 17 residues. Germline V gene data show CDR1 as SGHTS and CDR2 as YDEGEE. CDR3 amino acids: CASNSLGPGQGTYEQYF. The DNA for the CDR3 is TGTGCCAGCAACTCCCTAGGACCGGGACAGGGGACCTACGAGCAGTACTTC.

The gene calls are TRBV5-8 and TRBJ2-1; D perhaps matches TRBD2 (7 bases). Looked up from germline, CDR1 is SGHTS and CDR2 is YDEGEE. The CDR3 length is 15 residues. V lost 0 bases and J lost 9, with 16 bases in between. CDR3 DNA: TGTGCCAGCAGCTTGGTTACGGGGGGCGGCGGTGAGCAGTTCTTC. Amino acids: CASSLVTGGGGEQFF.

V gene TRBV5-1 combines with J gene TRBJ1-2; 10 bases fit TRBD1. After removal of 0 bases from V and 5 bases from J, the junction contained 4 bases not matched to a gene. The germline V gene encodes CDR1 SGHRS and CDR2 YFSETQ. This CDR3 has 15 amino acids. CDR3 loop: CASSLAGTGEYGYTF. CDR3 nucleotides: TGCGCCAGCAGCTTGGCCGGGACAGGGGAGTATGGCTACACCTTC.

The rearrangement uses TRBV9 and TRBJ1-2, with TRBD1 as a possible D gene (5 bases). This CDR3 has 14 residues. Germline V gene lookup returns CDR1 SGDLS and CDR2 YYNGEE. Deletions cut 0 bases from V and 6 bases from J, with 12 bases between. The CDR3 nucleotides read TGTGCCAGCAGCGTAGTTCTCGCAGGGAATGGCTACACCTTC. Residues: CASSVVLAGNGYTF. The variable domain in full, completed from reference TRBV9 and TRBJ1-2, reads DSGVTQTPKHLITATGQRVTLRCSPRSGDLSVYWYQQSLDQGLQFLIQYYNGEERAKGNILERFSAQQFPDLHSELNLSSLELGDSALYFCASSVVLAGNGYTFGSGTRLTVV.

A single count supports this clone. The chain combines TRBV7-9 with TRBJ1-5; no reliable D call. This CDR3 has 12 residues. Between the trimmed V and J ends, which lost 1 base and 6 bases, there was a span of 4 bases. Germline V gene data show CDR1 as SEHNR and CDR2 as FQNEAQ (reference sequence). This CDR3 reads CASSLESQPQHF. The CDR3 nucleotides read TGTGCCAGCAGCTTAGAGAGTCAGCCCCAGCATTTT.

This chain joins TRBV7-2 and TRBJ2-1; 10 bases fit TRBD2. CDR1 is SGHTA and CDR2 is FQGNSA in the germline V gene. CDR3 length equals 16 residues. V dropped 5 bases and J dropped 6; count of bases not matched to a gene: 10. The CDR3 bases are TGTGCCAGCAGCCCCCGACTAGCGGGTCCCGGCAATGAGCAGTTCTTC. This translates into CASSPRLAGPGNEQFF.

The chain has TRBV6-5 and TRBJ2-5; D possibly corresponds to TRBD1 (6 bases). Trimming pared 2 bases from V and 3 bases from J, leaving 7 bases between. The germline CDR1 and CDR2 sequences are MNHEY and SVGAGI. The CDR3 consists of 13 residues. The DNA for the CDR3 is TGTGCCAGCAGTTACCCAGGGGAAGAGACCCAGTACTTC. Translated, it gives CASSYPGEETQYF.

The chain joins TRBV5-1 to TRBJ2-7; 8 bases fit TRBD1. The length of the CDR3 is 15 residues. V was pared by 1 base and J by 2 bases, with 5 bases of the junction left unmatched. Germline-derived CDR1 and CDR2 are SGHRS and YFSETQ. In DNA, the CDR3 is TGCGCCAGCAGCTTGTCCGGACAGGGTGCCTACGAGCAGTACTTC. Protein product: CASSLSGQGAYEQYF.

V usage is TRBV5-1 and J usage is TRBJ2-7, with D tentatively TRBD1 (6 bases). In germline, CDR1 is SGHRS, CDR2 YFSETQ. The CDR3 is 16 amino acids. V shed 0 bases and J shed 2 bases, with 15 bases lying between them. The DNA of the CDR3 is TGCGCCAGCAGCTTGGGTTTCGGGACAAACGCCTACGAGCAGTACTTC. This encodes CASSLGFGTNAYEQYF.

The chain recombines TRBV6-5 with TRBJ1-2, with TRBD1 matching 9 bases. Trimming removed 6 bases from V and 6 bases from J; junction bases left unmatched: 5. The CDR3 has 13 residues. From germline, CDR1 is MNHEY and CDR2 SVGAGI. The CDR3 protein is CASSRDRVDGYTF. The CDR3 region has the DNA TGTGCCAGCAGCCGGGACAGGGTAGATGGCTACACCTTC.

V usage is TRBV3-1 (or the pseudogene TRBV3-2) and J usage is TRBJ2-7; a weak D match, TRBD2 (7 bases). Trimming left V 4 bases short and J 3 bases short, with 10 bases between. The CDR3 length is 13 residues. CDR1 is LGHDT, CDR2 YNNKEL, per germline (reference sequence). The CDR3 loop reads CASSRGGVYEQYF. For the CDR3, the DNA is TGTGCCAGCAGCCGGGGGGGCGTCTACGAGCAGTACTTC.

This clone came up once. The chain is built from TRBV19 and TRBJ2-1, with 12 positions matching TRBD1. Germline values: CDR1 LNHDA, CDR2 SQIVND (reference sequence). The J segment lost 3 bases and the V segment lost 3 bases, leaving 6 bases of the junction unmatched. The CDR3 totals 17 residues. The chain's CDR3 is CASSINGTGGRYNEQFF. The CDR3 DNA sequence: TGTGCCAGTAGTATTAACGGGACAGGGGGCCGCTACAATGAGCAGTTCTTC.

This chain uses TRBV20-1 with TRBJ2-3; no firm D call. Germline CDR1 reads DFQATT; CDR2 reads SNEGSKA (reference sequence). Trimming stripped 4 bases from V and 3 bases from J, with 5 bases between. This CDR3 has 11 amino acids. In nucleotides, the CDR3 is TGCAGTGCTAAACGGACAGATACGCAGTATTTT. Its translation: CSAKRTDTQYF.

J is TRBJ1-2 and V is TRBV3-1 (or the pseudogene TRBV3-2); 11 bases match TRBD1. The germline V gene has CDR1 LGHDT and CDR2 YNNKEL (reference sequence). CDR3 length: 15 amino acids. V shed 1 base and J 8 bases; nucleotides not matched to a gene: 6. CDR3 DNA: TGTGCCAGCAGCCAAGCCGGGACAGGGGGGAGCGGCTACACCTTC. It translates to CASSQAGTGGSGYTF.

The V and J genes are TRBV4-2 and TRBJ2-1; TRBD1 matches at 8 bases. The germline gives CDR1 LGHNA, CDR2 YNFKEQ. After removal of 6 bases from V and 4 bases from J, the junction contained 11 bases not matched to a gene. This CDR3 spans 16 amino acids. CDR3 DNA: TGTGCCAGCAGACCGCTGGACAGGGACATGTACAATGAGCAGTTCTTC. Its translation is CASRPLDRDMYNEQFF.